The 23 T cell receptor beta chains below all came from one sample that was sequenced in a study of cytomegalovirus exposure and HLA in healthy donors. The PCR employed 60 Vbeta primers together with 13 Jbeta primers. Libraries were prepared by immunoSEQ multiplex PCR; TCRdb keeps only in-frame clonotypes and omits some of them. Among about 200,000 clones listed, around 83% were seen once. Sequenced material: PBMCs. The receptors come from a girl between 10 and 17 years old in good health and CMV-seronegative.

This chain connects TRBV7-3 to TRBJ2-7; D possibly corresponds to TRBD2 (5 bases). The CDR3 totals 14 residues. The V end was cut by 4 bases, the J end by 7 bases, with 17 bases between. Germline V gives CDR1 SGHTA, CDR2 FQGTGA. The CDR3 reads CASSSAEPPGEQYF. The CDR3, as DNA: TGTGCCAGCAGCTCTGCAGAACCACCGGGGGAGCAGTACTTC.

V usage is TRBV6-5 and J usage is TRBJ1-5; 8 positions agree with TRBD1. The CDR3 is 15 residues long. Germline loops: CDR1 MNHEY, CDR2 SVGAGI. J was trimmed by 0 bases and V by 4 bases; bases with no gene match: 2. The CDR3 here is CASSWTGSSNQPQHF. The CDR3 bases are TGTGCCAGCAGTTGGACAGGGAGTAGCAATCAGCCCCAGCATTTT.

A note on this clone: Other nucleotide sequences from this sample produce the same CDR3. This rearrangement joins TRBV4-3 to TRBJ2-3; 10 bases are a match to TRBD1. There are 17 residues in the CDR3. The J segment lost 5 bases and the V segment lost 4 bases, leaving 12 bases of the junction unmatched. Per the germline V gene, CDR1 is LGHNA and CDR2 is YSLEER. CDR3 sequence (DNA): TGCGCCAGCAGCCGTCTAACAGGGACAGGGGTGGAAGATACGCAGTATTTT. It translates to CASSRLTGTGVEDTQYF.

V and J are TRBV9 and TRBJ1-1; D may be TRBD1 (6 bases). V lost 4 bases to trimming and J lost 0 bases, with 16 bases between them. Germline CDR1 is SGDLS and CDR2 is YYNGEE. This CDR3 comprises 16 residues. The CDR3 bases are TGTGCCAGCAGCCTTTTGGGGGGGACAATGAACACTGAAGCTTTCTTT. As protein: CASSLLGGTMNTEAFF.

V gene TRBV19 combines with J gene TRBJ1-1; D is perhaps TRBD1 (6 bases). The CDR3 contains 15 residues. The germline CDR1 and CDR2 sequences are LNHDA and SQIVND (reference sequence). The V end lost 7 bases, the J end lost 4 bases, and 19 bases lay between the germline ends. CDR3 nucleotide sequence: TGTGCCAGTACACCACAGGGCAGGGTGGGCACTGAAGCTTTCTTT. It yields the protein CASTPQGRVGTEAFF.

This clone was seen once. This sequence joins TRBV2 and TRBJ1-5, with TRBD1 matching 8 bases. The CDR3 loop spans 15 amino acids. Looked up from germline, CDR1 is SNHLY and CDR2 is FYNNEI. Unmatched junction bases numbered 5, after V lost 4 bases and J lost 3 bases. Here the CDR3 reads CASSADREINQPQHF. CDR3 DNA sequence: TGTGCCAGCAGTGCGGACAGGGAAATCAATCAGCCCCAGCATTTT.

The V call is TRBV15, the J call TRBJ2-3, with D possibly matching TRBD1 (6 bases). Trimming removed 3 bases from V and 3 bases from J, with 19 bases in between. The CDR3 sequence is 17 residues long. In germline, CDR1 is LNHNV, CDR2 YYDKDF (reference sequence). The CDR3 region has the DNA TGTGCCACCAGCAGGGAAGGGACATCCAGGAAAACAGATACGCAGTATTTT. Encoded protein: CATSREGTSRKTDTQYF.

This clone was seen just once. This chain links TRBV20-1 with TRBJ2-3; D uncertain. The V and J ends lost 7 bases and 0 bases respectively, with 5 bases between them. CDR3 size: 11 residues. Per germline, CDR1 DFQATT and CDR2 SNEGSKA (reference sequence). CDR3 region: CSGASTDTQYF. As DNA, the CDR3 is TGCAGTGGAGCTAGCACAGATACGCAGTATTTT.

The chain is built from TRBV5-8 and TRBJ2-1; 12 bases align to TRBD2. This CDR3 has 16 residues. Germline V gene sequence: CDR1 SGHTS, CDR2 YDEGEE. J lost 9 bases, V lost 2 bases, and 9 bases had no gene match. CDR3 DNA: TGTGCCAGCAGCTTTCGGGATACTAGCGGGGGGTTTGAGCAGTTCTTC. Amino acid sequence: CASSFRDTSGGFEQFF.

The chain uses TRBV7-3 and TRBJ2-1, with TRBD2 matching over 14 bases. J was trimmed by 7 bases and V by 3 bases; bases with no gene match: 14. The CDR3 totals 19 residues. Per the germline V gene, CDR1 is SGHTA and CDR2 is FQGTGA. CDR3 region: CASSFRPELGLAGVNEQFF. CDR3 nucleotide sequence: TGTGCCAGCAGCTTTCGCCCGGAGTTGGGACTAGCGGGAGTGAATGAGCAGTTCTTC. Full variable domain (rest looked up from reference TRBV7-3 and TRBJ2-1): GAGVSQTPSNKVTEKGKYVELRCDPISGHTALYWYRQSLGQGPEFLIYFQGTGAADDSGLPNDRFFAVRPEGSVSTLKIQRTERGDSAVYLCASSFRPELGLAGVNEQFFGPGTRLTVL.

The chain employs TRBV14 and TRBJ2-2; 7 nucleotides line up with TRBD1. Per germline, CDR1 SGHDN and CDR2 FVKESK. V trimming: 6 bases; J trimming: 4 bases; junction bases outside the gene matches: 8. CDR3 size: 15 residues. This CDR3 is CASRETGSGTGELFF. The DNA of the CDR3 is TGTGCCAGCAGAGAGACAGGGTCGGGCACCGGGGAGCTGTTTTTT.

The V call is TRBV14, the J call TRBJ2-1; TRBD2 matches 9 bases. Germline V gives CDR1 SGHDN, CDR2 FVKESK. CDR3 size: 19 residues. The V and J ends lost 1 base and 4 bases, in that order; junction bases with no gene match: 14. The DNA for the CDR3 is TGTGCCAGCAGCCAAGCCCACTACTTAACGCGGGAGGGGTACAATGAGCAGTTCTTC. Encoded protein: CASSQAHYLTREGYNEQFF.

This rearrangement joins TRBV2 to TRBJ2-5, with 7 nucleotides matching TRBD1. TRBJ2-7 explains the end of the DNA better; the J call may be wrong. Germline CDR1 SNHLY, CDR2 FYNNEI. The CDR3 length is 13 residues. In nucleotides, the CDR3 is TGTGCCAGCAGCCGGACAGGACTCTCCGAGCAGTACTTC. Residues: CASSRTGLSEQYF.

This clone was observed a handful of times. This chain connects TRBV5-1 to TRBJ1-4; 7 bases align to TRBD1. Germline CDR1 and CDR2: SGHRS and YFSETQ. J was trimmed by 0 bases and V by 4 bases; bases with no gene match: 6. The CDR3 loop spans 16 amino acids. The CDR3 spells CASSPGTVSTNEKLFF. DNA of the CDR3: TGCGCCAGCAGCCCCGGGACAGTATCAACTAATGAAAAACTGTTTTTT. The entire variable domain, with the rest obtained from reference TRBV5-1 and TRBJ1-4, is as follows: KAGVTQTPRYLIKTRGQQVTLSCSPISGHRSVSWYQQTPGQGLQFLFEYFSETQRNKGNFPGRFSGRQFSNSRSEMNVSTLELGDSALYLCASSPGTVSTNEKLFFGSGTQLSVL.

The chain links TRBV6-6 to TRBJ2-7; a weak D match, TRBD1 (6 bases). CDR1 is MNHNY, CDR2 SVGAGI, per germline (reference sequence). V lost 0 bases and J 6 bases, leaving 15 bases between the germline ends. The CDR3 has 15 amino acids. CDR3 sequence: CASSYSRAGAAEQYF. The CDR3 DNA reads TGTGCCAGCAGTTACTCGAGGGCAGGGGCCGCCGAGCAGTACTTC.

V gene TRBV30 combines with J gene TRBJ1-6; maybe TRBD1 (5 bases). V lost 1 base, J lost 7 bases, and 5 bases lay in between. This CDR3 is built from 12 residues. In germline, CDR1 is GTSNPN, CDR2 SVGIG (reference sequence). The CDR3 spells CAWSEGNSPLHF. CDR3 bases: TGTGCCTGGAGTGAGGGGAATTCACCCCTCCACTTT.

In its sample, this clone was seen a few times. The chain uses TRBV6-5 and TRBJ2-1; the match to TRBD2 covers 14 bases. Germline V gene sequence: CDR1 MNHEY, CDR2 SVGAGI. The CDR3 length is 16 residues. V was clipped by 0 bases and J by 9 bases; unmatched bases: 4. In nucleotides, the CDR3 is TGTGCCAGCAGTTACTCGACTAGCGGGGGGGTCATTGAGCAGTTCTTC. This gives the protein CASSYSTSGGVIEQFF.

The rearrangement joins TRBV18 to TRBJ1-1, with D possibly TRBD1 on 6 matching bases. The length of the CDR3 is 15 residues. Germline-derived CDR1 and CDR2 are KGHSH and LQKENI. V was pared by 3 bases and J by 1 base, with 12 bases between. The CDR3 bases are TGTGCCAGCTCACCCCGACAGGCGAAGAACACTGAAGCTTTCTTT. Translated: CASSPRQAKNTEAFF.

The chain has TRBV6-1 and TRBJ1-2; no reliable D call. CDR1 MNHNS and CDR2 SASEGT come from the germline V gene. With 3 bases removed from V and 2 bases from J, the gap between germline ends came to 22 bases. CDR3 length: 18 residues. The CDR3 spells CASSDRPSWAPKNYGYTF. In nucleotides, the CDR3 is TGTGCCAGCAGTGACCGACCGTCTTGGGCCCCAAAAAACTATGGCTACACCTTC.

The chain joins TRBV27 to TRBJ1-5; D is perhaps TRBD1 (5 bases). This CDR3 comprises 16 residues. V was shortened by 3 bases and J by 2 bases, with 14 bases between the two germline ends. In germline, CDR1 is MNHEY, CDR2 SMNVEV (reference sequence). For the CDR3, the DNA is TGTGCCAGCAGTTTTACAGGCCAAGGGGGCAATCAGCCCCAGCATTTT. Its translation: CASSFTGQGGNQPQHF.

This chain uses TRBV28 with TRBJ1-1, with a possible D match to TRBD1 (6 bases). V lost 5 bases and J 7 bases, leaving 14 bases between the germline ends. CDR3 size: 13 residues. Germline CDR1 reads MDHEN; CDR2 reads SYDVKM. The CDR3 DNA is TGTGCCAGCAGTATCACAGGGTTAGGTGAAGCTTTCTTT. Translated, it gives CASSITGLGEAFF. Filled out from reference TRBV28 and TRBJ1-1, the complete variable domain reads DVKVTQSSRYLVKRTGEKVFLECVQDMDHENMFWYRQDPGLGLRLIYFSYDVKMKEKGDIPEGYSVSREKKERFSLILESASTNQTSMYLCASSITGLGEAFFGQGTRLTVV.

The rearrangement links TRBV5-1 to TRBJ2-7; TRBD1 aligns across 9 bases. The germline V gene has CDR1 SGHRS and CDR2 YFSETQ. The V segment lost 3 bases and the J segment 4 bases; nucleotides outside the gene matches: 8. The CDR3 has 15 residues. The CDR3 spells CASSSLDRGLYEQYF. CDR3 nucleotides: TGCGCCAGCAGCTCACTGGACAGGGGCTTGTACGAGCAGTACTTC.

This chain uses TRBV25-1 with TRBJ1-5; no clear D. The V gene's germline CDR1 is MGHDK and CDR2 SYGVNS. The V end lost 2 bases, the J end lost 2 bases, and 10 bases lay between the germline ends. The CDR3 loop spans 15 amino acids. CDR3 coding DNA: TGTGCCAGCAGTGAAAGGAGCCATTGCAATCAGCCCCAGCATTTT. This codes for CASSERSHCNQPQHF.